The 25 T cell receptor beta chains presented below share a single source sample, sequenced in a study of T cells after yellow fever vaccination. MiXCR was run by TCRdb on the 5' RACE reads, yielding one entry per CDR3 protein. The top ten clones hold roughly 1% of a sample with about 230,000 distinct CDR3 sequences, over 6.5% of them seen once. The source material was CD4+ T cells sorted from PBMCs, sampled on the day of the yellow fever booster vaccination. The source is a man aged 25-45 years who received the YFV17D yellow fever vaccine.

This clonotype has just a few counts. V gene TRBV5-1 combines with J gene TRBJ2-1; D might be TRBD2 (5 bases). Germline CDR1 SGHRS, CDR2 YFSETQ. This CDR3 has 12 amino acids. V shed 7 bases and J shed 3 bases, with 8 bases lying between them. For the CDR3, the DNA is TGCGCCAGCCTCGGGGACTACAATGAGCAGTTCTTC. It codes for CASLGDYNEQFF.

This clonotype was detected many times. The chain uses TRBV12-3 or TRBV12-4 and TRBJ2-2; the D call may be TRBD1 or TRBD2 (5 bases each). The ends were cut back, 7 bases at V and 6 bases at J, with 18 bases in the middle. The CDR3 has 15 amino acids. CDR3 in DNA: TGTGCCAGCACCACTATAGGGGTCGGGGCCGGGGAGCTGTTTTTT. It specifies CASTTIGVGAGELFF.

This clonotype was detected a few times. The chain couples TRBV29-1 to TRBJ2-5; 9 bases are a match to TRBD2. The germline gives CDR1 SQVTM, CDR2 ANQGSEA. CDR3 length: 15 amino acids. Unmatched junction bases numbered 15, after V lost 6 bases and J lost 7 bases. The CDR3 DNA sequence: TGCAGCGTCGTGGGAGGAGCGGGAGGCCCGGGGACCCAGTACTTC. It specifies CSVVGGAGGPGTQYF.

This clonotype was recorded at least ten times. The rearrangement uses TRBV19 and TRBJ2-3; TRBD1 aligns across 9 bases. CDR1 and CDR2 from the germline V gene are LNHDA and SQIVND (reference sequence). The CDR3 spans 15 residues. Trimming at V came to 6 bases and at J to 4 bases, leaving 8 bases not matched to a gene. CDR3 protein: CASSPGQGRSDTQYF. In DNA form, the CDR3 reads TGTGCCAGTAGCCCAGGACAGGGGCGGTCAGATACGCAGTATTTT.

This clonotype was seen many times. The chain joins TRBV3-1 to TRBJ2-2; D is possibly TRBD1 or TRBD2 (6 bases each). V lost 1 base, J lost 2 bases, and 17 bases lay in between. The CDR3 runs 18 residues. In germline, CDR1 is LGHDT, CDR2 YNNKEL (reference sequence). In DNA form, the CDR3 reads TGTGCCAGCAGCCAAGTCAATATAGGCGGGACAAACACCGGGGAGCTGTTTTTT. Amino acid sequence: CASSQVNIGGTNTGELFF.

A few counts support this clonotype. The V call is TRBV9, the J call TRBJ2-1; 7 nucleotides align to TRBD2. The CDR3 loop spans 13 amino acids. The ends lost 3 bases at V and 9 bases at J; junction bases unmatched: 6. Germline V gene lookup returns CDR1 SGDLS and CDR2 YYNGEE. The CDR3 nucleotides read TGTGCCAGCAGCGCCGGGGGGACGGGTGAGCAGTTCTTC. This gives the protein CASSAGGTGEQFF.

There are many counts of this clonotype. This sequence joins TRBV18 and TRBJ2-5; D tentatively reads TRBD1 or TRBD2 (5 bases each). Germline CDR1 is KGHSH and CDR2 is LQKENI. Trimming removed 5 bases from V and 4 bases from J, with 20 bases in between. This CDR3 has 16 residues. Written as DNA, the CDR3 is TGTGCCAGCTCATCCGGAGCTCAGGGACGGGGAGAGACCCAGTACTTC. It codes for CASSSGAQGRGETQYF.

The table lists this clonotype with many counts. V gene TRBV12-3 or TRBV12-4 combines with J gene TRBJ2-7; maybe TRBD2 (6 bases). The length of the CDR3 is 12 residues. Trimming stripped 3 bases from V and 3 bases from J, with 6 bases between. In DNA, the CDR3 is TGTGCCAGCAGTTTTAGCGGCTACGAGCAGTACTTC. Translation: CASSFSGYEQYF.

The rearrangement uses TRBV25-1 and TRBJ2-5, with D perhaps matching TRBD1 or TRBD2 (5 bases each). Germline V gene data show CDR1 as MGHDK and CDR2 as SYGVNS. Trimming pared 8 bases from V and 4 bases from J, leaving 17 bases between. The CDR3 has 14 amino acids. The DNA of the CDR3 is TGTGCCAGCTCTCCTCCGGGACCCGCAGAGACCCAGTACTTC. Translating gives CASSPPGPAETQYF.

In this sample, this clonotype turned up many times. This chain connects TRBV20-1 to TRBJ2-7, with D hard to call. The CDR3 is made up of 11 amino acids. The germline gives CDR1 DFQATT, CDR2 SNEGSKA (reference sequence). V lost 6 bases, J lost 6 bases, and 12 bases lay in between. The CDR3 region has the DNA TGCAGTGCCGAGGTGGGGTTCGAGCAGTACTTC. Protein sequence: CSAEVGFEQYF.

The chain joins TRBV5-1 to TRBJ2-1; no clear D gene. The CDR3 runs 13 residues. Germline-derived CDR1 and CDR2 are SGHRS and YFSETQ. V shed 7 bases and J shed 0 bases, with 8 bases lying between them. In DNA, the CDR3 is TGCGCCAGCGAGTCTCGCTCCTACAATGAGCAGTTCTTC. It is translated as CASESRSYNEQFF.

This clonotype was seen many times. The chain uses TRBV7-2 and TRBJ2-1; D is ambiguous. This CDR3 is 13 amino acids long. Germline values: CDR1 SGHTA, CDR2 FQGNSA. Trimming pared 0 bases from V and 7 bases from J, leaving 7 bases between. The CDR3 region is CASSLARQNEQFF. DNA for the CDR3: TGTGCCAGCAGCTTAGCCCGCCAAAATGAGCAGTTCTTC.

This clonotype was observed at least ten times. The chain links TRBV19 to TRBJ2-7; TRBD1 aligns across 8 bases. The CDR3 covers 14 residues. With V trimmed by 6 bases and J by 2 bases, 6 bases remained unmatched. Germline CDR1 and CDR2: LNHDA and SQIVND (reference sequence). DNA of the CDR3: TGTGCCAGTAGGATCCGGGACAGGACCTACGAGCAGTACTTC. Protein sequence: CASRIRDRTYEQYF.

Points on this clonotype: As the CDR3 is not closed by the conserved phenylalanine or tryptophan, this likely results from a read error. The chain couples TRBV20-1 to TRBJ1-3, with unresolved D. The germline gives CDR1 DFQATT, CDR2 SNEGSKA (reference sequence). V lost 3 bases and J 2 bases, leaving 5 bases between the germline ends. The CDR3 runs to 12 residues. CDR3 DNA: TGCAGTGCTAGGACACCTGGAAACACCATATATCTT. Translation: CSARTPGNTIYL.

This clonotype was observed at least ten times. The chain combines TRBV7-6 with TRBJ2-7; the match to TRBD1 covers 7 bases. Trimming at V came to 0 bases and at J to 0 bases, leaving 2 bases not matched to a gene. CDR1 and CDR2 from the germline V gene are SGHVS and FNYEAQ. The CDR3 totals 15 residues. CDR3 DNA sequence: TGTGCCAGCAGCTTAGCGACAGGGAGCTCCTACGAGCAGTACTTC. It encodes CASSLATGSSYEQYF.

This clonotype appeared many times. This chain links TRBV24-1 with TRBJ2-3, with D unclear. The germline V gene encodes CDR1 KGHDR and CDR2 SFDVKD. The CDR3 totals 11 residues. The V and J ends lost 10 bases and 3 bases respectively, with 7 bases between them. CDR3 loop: CATEATDTQYF. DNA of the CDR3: TGTGCCACAGAGGCGACAGATACGCAGTATTTT.

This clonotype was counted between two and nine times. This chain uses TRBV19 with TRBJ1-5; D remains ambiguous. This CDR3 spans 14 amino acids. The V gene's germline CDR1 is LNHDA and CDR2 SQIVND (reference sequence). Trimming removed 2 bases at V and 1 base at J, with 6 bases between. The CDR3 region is CASSITWSNQPQHF. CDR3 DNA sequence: TGTGCCAGTAGTATAACTTGGAGCAATCAGCCCCAGCATTTT.

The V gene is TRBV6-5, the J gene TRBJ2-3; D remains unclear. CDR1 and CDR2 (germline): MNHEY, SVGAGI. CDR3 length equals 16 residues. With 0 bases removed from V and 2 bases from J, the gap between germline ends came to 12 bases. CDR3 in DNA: TGTGCCAGCAGTTACTCGAAAGGGTGGGACACAGATACGCAGTATTTT. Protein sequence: CASSYSKGWDTDTQYF.

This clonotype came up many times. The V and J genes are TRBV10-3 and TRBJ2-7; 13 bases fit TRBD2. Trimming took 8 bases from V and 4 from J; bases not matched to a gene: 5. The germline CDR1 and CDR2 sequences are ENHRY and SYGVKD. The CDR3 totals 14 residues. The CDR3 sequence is CAIGLAGERYEQYF. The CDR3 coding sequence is TGTGCCATCGGACTAGCGGGAGAAAGGTACGAGCAGTACTTC.

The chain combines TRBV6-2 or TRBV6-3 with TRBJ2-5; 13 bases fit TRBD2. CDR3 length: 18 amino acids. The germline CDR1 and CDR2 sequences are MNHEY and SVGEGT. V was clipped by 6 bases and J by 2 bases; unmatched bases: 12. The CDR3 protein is CASRPGLAGVGRQETQYF. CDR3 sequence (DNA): TGTGCCAGCAGACCCGGACTAGCGGGAGTGGGAAGACAAGAGACCCAGTACTTC.

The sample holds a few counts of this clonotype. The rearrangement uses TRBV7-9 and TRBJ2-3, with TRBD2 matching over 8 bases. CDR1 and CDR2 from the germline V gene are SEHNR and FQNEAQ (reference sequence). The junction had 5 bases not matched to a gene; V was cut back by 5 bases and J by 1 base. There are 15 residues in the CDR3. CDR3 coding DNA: TGTGCCAGCAGCGCCCTGACTAGCGGCACAGATACGCAGTATTTT. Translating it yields CASSALTSGTDTQYF.

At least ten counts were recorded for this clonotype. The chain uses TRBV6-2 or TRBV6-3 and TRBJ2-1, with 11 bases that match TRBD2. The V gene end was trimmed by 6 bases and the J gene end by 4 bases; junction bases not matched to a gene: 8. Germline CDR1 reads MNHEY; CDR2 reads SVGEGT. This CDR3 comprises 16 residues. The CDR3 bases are TGTGCCAGCAGGGGAGCCGGGACTAGCGGTTACAATGAGCAGTTCTTC. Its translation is CASRGAGTSGYNEQFF.

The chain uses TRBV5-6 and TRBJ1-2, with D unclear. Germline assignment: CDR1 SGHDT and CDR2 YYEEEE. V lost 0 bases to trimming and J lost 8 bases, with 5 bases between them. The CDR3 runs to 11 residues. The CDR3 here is CASSLGPGYTF. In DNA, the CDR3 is TGTGCCAGCAGCTTGGGACCCGGCTACACCTTC.

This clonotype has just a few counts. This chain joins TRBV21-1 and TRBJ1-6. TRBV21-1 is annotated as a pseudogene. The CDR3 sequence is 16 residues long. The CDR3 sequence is CASSTIWFRGNSPLHF. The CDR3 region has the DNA TGTGCCAGCAGCACAATCTGGTTCCGCGGGAATTCACCCCTCCACTTT.

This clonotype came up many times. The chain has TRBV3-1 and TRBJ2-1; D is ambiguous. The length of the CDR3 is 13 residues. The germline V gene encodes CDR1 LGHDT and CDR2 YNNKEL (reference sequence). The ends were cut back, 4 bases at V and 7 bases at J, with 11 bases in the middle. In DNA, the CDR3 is TGTGCCAGCAGCCCCAATTTCGGGAATGAGCAGTTCTTC. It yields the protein CASSPNFGNEQFF.